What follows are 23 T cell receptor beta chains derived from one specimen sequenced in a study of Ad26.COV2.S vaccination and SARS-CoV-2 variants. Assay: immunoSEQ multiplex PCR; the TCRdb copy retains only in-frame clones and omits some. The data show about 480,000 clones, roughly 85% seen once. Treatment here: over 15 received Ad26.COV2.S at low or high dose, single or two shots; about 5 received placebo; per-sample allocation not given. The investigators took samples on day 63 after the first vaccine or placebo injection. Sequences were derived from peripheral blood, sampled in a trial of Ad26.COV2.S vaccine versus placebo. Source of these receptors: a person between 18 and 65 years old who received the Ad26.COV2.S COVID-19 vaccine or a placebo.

The CDR3 sequence: CASSLRSGRNSPLHF. CDR3 coding DNA: TGTGCCAGCAGTTTACGGTCAGGGAGGAATTCACCCCTCCACTTT. The chain employs TRBV27 and TRBJ1-6, with a tentative D call TRBD1 (5 bases). The CDR3 runs 15 residues. Germline V CDR1 and CDR2: MNHEY, SMNVEV (reference sequence). V was pared by 2 bases and J by 7 bases, with 12 bases between.

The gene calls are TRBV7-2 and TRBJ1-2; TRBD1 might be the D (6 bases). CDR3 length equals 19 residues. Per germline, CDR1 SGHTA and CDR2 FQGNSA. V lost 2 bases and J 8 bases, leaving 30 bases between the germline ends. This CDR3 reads CASSLKFSTVGAGMRGYTF. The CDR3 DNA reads TGTGCCAGCAGCTTAAAGTTTTCTACTGTGGGGGCGGGGATGCGGGGCTACACCTTC.

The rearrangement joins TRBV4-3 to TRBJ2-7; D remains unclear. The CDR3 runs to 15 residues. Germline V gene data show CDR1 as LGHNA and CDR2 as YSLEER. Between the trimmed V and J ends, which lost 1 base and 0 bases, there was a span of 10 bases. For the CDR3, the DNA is TGCGCCAGCAGCCAAGTTTCCGGAGCCTCCTACGAGCAGTACTTC. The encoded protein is CASSQVSGASYEQYF.

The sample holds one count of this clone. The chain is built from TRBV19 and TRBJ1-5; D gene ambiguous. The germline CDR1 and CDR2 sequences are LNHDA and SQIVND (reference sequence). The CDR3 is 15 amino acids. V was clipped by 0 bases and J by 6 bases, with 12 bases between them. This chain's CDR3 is CASSIESGGRQPQHF. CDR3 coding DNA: TGTGCCAGTAGTATAGAAAGCGGCGGTCGTCAGCCCCAGCATTTT.

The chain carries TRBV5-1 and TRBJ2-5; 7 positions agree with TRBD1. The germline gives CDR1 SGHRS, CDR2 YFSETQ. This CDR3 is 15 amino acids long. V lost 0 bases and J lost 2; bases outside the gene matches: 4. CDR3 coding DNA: TGCGCCAGCAGCTTGGCACAGGGGCAACAAGAGACCCAGTACTTC. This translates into CASSLAQGQQETQYF.

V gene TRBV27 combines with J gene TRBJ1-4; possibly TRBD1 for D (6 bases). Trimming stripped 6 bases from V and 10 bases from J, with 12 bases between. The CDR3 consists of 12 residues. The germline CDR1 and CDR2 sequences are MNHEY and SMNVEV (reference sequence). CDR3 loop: CASRGGGGKLFF. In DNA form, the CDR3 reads TGTGCCAGCAGGGGAGGGGGTGGAAAACTGTTTTTT.

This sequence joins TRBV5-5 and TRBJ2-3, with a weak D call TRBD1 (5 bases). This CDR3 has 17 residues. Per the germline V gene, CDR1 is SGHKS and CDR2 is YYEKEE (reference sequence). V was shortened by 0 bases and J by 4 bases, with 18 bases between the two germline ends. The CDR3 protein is CASSLEGSAGKADTQYF. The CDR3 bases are TGTGCCAGCAGCTTGGAGGGGTCGGCAGGAAAGGCAGATACGCAGTATTTT. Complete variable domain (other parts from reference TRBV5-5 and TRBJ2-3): DAGVTQSPTHLIKTRGQQVTLRCSPISGHKSVSWYQQVLGQGPQFIFQYYEKEERGRGNFPDRFSARQFPNYSSELNVNALLLGDSALYLCASSLEGSAGKADTQYFGPGTRLTVL.

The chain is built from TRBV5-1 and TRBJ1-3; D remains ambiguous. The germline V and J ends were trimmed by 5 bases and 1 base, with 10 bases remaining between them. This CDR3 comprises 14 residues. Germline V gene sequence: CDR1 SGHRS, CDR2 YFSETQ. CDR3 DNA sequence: TGCGCCAGCAGAGAGGAGCGGTCTGGAAACACCATATATTTT. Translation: CASREERSGNTIYF.

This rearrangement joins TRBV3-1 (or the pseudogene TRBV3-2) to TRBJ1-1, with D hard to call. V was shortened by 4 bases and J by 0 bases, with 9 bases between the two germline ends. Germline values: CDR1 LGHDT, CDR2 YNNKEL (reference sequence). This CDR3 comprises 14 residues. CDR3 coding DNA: TGTGCCAGCAGCCGATCAACAGTGAACACTGAAGCTTTCTTT. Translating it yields CASSRSTVNTEAFF.

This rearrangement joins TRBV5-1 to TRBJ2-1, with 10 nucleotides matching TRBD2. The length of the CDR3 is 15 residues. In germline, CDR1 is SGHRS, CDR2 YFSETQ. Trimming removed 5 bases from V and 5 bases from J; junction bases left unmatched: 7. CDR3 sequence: CASSRSGGTDNEQFF. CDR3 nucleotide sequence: TGCGCCAGCAGTCGTAGCGGGGGGACCGACAATGAGCAGTTCTTC.

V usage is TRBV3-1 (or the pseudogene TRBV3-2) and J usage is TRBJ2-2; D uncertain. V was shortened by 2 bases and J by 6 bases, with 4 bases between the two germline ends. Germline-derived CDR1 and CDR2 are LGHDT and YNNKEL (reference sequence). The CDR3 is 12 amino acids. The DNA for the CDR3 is TGTGCCAGCAGCCAACTCGCCGGGGAGCTGTTTTTT. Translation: CASSQLAGELFF.

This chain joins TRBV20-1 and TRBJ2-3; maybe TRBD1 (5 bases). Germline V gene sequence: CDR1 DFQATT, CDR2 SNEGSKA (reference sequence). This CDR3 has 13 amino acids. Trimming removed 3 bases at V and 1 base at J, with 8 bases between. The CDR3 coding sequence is TGCAGTGCTAGTCTAGGGGGCACAGATACGCAGTATTTT. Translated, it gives CSASLGGTDTQYF.

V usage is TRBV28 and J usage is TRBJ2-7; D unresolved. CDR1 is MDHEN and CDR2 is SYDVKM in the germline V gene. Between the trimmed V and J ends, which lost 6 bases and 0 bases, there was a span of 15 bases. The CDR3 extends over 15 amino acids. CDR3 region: CASSPGGWGSYEQYF. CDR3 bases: TGTGCCAGCAGCCCCGGTGGATGGGGCTCCTACGAGCAGTACTTC.

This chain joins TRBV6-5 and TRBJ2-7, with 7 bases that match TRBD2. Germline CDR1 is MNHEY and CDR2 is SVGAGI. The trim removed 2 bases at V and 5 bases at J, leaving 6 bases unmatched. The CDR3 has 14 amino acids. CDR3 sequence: CASSYGGGTHEQYF. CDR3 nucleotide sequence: TGTGCCAGCAGTTACGGGGGAGGGACCCACGAGCAGTACTTC.

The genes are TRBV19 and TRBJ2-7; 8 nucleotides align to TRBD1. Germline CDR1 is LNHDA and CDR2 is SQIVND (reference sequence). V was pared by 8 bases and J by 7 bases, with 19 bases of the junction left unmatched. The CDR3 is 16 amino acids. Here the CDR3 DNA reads TGTGCCAGTGCCAACTTGGGGGGACAGGAAGGTCGGGAGCAGTACTTC. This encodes CASANLGGQEGREQYF.

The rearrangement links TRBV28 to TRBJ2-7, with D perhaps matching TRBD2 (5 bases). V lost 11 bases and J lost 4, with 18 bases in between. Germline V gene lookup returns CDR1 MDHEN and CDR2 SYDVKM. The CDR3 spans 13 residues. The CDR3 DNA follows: TGTGCCGTCAGCGGTCGGACCGTTTACGAGCAGTACTTC. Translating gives CAVSGRTVYEQYF.

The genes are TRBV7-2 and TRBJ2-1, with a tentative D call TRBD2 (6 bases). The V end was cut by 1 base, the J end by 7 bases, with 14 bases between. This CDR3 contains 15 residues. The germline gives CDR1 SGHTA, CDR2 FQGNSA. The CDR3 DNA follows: TGTGCCAGCAGCTTAGTCGGAGCGGGTCAAAATGAGCAGTTCTTC. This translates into CASSLVGAGQNEQFF.

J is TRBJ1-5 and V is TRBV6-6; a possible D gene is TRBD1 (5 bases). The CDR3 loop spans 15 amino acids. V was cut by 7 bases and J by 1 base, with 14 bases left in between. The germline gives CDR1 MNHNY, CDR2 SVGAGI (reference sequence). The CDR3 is CASNLGRTSNQPQHF. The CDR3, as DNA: TGTGCCAGCAACCTAGGGAGGACAAGCAATCAGCCCCAGCATTTT.

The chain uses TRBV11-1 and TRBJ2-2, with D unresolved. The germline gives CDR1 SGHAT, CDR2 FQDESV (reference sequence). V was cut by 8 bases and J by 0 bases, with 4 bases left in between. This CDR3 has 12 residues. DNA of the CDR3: TGTGCCAGCGGGACGAACACCGGGGAGCTGTTTTTT. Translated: CASGTNTGELFF.

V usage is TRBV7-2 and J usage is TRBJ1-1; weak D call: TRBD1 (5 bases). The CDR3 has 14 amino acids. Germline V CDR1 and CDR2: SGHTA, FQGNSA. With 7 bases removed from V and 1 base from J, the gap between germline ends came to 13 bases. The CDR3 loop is CASTSGPGNTEAFF. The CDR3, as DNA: TGTGCCAGCACCTCGGGGCCAGGGAACACTGAAGCTTTCTTT.

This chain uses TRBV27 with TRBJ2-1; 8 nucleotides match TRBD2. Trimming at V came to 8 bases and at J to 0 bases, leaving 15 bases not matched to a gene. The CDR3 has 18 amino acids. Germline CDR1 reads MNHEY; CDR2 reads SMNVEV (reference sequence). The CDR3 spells CASSRKSGSASSYNEQFF. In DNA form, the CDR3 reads TGTGCCAGCTCCCGAAAGAGCGGGAGCGCGAGCTCCTACAATGAGCAGTTCTTC.

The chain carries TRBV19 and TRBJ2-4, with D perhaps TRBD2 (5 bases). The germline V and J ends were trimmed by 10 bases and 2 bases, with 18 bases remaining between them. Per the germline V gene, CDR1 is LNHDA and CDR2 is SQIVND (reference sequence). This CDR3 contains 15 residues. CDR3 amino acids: CATSPAGRSKNIQYF. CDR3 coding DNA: TGTGCCACCTCCCCTGCGGGCAGATCCAAAAACATTCAGTACTTC.

The chain's CDR3 is CASSLTGANYGYTF. DNA of the CDR3: TGTGCCAGCAGTTTAACGGGAGCTAACTATGGCTACACCTTC. The chain uses TRBV28 and TRBJ1-2; D is unclear. The CDR3 extends over 14 amino acids. In germline, CDR1 is MDHEN, CDR2 SYDVKM. V was cut by 2 bases and J by 0 bases, with 7 bases left in between.